The present TCR beta chain was sequenced within a study of prognosis after radiotherapy for stage I lung cancer. In the study overall: There were seven or eight patients whose tumors were squamous cell carcinoma and around eleven whose tumors were adenocarcinoma.

The authors drew 6 to 7.5 milliliters of peripheral blood at each of two time points. The CDR3 length is 15 residues. Between the trimmed V and J ends, which lost 2 bases and 4 bases, there was a span of 15 bases. The germline CDR1 and CDR2 sequences are MNHNS and SASEGT. The sample holds many counts of this clonotype. The study amplified the TCR beta CDR3 region from genomic DNA. This amplification was carried out by two rounds of multiplex PCR. Specific primers for each TRBV and TRBJ gene were what first-round PCR used. TCRdb analysed the multiplex PCR reads with MiXCR anew, one entry per CDR3 protein. The data hold under 30,000 distinct CDR3 sequences, with around a third observed a single time.

The sequences come from PBMCs, collected before or after stereotactic body radiation therapy (not recorded which). The clonotype originates from a donor of 50 years or more with non-small cell lung cancer. The chain couples TRBV6-1 to TRBJ2-7; no firm D call. The CDR3 sequence is CASSESSAERYEQYF. The CDR3 DNA reads as TGTGCCAGCAGTGAATCTTCGGCCGAGAGATACGAGCAGTACTTC.